The TCR beta chain described here comes from a study of cytomegalovirus exposure and HLA in healthy donors. The study, taken as a whole, reports: The study recorded 150 to 200 TCR beta chains that were cytomegalovirus-associated. The productive fraction for most TCR beta V segments was about 87% or about 30% in an earlier analysis. Three chains linked to CMV were shown in vitro to be specific for CMV antigens. Further analysis, carried out later, found HLA-associated TCR beta chains more clonally expanded than equally common other chains.

On this clone itself: No antigen is known for it.

Trimming cost V 6 bases and J 8 bases, with 19 bases left between them. There are 15 residues in the CDR3. Per germline, CDR1 MDHEN and CDR2 SYDVKM. It was with 60 Vbeta and 13 Jbeta primers that the PCR ran. Using immunoSEQ multiplex PCR, the repertoire was profiled, and TCRdb retains in-frame clones only, with some absent. This sample has 150,000 to 200,000 clones, with roughly 80% found just once. The chain couples TRBV28 to TRBJ1-4; D perhaps matches TRBD1 (5 bases). The sequence was collected from a middle-aged man in good health and CMV-seropositive. The sequencing input was PBMCs. The CDR3 spells CASSGGDEREEKLFF. In nucleotides, the CDR3 is TGTGCCAGCAGCGGGGGGGACGAGAGGGAAGAAAAACTGTTTTTT. The complete variable domain, with remaining parts taken from reference TRBV28 and TRBJ1-4, reads DVKVTQSSRYLVKRTGEKVFLECVQDMDHENMFWYRQDPGLGLRLIYFSYDVKMKEKGDIPEGYSVSREKKERFSLILESASTNQTSMYLCASSGGDEREEKLFFGSGTQLSVL.